The source of this T cell receptor (beta chain) is a study of T cell responses to AZD1222 COVID-19 vaccine. Data came from immunoSEQ multiplex PCR; TCRdb stores just in-frame clones and leaves some out. The data show under 200,000 clones, with almost 95% seen just once and 1% to 1.5% held by the top ten. Details on this clone: Its antigen is still unknown. This sample includes further DNA sequences coding for the same CDR3.

Study outcomes and limitations: Repertoires were obtained only post-peak T cell response. Only five to seven individuals given AZD1222 were seropositive at baseline. The donors showed a predominance of white British ancestry and of females, with possible underestimation of clonal diversity. Spike-specific TCR depth and breadth grew after two AZD1222 doses.

J lost 4 bases, V lost 2 bases, and 4 bases had no gene match. The CDR3 consists of 14 residues. CDR1 is SGDLS and CDR2 is YYNGEE in the germline V gene. The sequences come from peripheral blood, collected on day 0 of AZD1222 vaccination. The chain uses TRBV9 and TRBJ2-7; 9 bases map to TRBD1. This TCR derives from an adult in good health. CDR3 sequence (DNA): TGTGCCAGCAGCGTGGGACAGGGAATTTACGAGCAGTACTTC. As protein: CASSVGQGIYEQYF.